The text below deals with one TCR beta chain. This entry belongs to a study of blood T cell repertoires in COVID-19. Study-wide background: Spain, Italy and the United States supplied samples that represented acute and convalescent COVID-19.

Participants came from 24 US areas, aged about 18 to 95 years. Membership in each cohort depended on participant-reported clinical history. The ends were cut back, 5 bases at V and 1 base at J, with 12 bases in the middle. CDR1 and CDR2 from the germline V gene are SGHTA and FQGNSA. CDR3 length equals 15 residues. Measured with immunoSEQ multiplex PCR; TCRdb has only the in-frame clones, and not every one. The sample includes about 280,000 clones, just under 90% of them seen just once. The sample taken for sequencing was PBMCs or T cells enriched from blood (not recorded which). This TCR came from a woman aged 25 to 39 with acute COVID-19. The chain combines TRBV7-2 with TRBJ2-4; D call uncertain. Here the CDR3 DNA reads TGTGCCAGCAGCCCGAGGCTCCTGGCCAAAAACATTCAGTACTTC. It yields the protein CASSPRLLAKNIQYF. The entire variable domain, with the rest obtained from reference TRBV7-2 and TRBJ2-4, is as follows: GAGVSQSPSNKVTEKGKDVELRCDPISGHTALYWYRQSLGQGLEFLIYFQGNSAPDKSGLPSDRFSAERTGGSVSTLTIQRTQQEDSAVYLCASSPRLLAKNIQYFGAGTRLSVL.